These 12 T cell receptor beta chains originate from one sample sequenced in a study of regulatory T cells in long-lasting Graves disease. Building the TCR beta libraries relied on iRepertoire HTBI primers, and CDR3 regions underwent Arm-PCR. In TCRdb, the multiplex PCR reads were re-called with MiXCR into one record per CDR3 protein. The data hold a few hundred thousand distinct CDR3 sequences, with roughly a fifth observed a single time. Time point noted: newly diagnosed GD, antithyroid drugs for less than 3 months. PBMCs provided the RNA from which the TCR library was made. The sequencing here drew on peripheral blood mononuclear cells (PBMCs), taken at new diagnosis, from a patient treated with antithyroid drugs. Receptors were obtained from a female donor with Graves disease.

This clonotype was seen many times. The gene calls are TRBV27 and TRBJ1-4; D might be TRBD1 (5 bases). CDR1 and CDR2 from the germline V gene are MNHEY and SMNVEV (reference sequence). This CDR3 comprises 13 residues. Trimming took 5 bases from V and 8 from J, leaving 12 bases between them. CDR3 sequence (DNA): TGTGCCAGCAGTGGGGACGCCGGGGAAAAACTGTTTTTT. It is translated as CASSGDAGEKLFF.

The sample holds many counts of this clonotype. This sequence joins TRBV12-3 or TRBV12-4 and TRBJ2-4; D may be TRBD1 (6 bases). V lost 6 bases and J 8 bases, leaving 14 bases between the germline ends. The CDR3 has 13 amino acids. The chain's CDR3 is CASSTGLEDIQYF. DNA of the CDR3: TGTGCCAGCAGCACAGGGTTGGAGGACATTCAGTACTTC.

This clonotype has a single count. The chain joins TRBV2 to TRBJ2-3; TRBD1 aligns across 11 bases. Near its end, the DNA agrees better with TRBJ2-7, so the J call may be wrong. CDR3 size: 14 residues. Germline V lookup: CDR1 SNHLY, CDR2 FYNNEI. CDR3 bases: TGTGCCAGCACCGCCCGGGACAGGGGGAACGAGCAGTACTTC. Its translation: CASTARDRGNEQYF.

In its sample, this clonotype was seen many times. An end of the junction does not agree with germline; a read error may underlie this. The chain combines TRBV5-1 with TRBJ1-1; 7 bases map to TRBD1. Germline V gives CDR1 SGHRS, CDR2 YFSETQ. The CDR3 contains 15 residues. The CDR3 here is CASSQVGTDNTEAFF. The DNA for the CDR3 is TGTGCCAGCAGCCAGGTAGGGACAGACAACACTGAAGCTTTCTTT. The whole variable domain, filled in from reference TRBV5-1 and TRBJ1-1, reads KAGVTQTPRYLIKTRGQQVTLSCSPISGHRSVSWYQQTPGQGLQFLFEYFSETQRNKGNFPGRFSGRQFSNSRSEMNVSTLELGDSALYLCASSQVGTDNTEAFFGQGTRLTVV.

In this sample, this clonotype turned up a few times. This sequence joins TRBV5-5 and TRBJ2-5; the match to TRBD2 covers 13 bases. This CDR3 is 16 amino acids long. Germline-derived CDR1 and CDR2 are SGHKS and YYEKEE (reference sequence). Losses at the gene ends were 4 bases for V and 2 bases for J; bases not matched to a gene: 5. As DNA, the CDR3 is TGTGCCAGCAGCAGGACTAGCGGGGGCCGGCAAGAGACCCAGTACTTC. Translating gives CASSRTSGGRQETQYF.

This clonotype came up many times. CDR3: CASRGTGGSYEQYF. DNA for the CDR3: TGTGCCAGCAGGGGGACAGGGGGCAGCTACGAGCAGTACTTC. The chain employs TRBV3-1 and TRBJ2-7; 12 nucleotides agree with TRBD1. J lost 3 bases, V lost 6 bases, and 3 bases had no gene match. The CDR3 has 14 amino acids. The germline CDR1 and CDR2 sequences are LGHDT and YNNKEL (reference sequence).

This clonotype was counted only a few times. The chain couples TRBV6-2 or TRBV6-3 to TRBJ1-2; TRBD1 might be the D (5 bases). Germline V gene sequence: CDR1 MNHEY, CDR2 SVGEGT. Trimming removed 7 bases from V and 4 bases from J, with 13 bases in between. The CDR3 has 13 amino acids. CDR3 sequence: CASTGTDLYGYTF. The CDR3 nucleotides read TGTGCCAGCACAGGGACGGACCTCTATGGCTACACCTTC.

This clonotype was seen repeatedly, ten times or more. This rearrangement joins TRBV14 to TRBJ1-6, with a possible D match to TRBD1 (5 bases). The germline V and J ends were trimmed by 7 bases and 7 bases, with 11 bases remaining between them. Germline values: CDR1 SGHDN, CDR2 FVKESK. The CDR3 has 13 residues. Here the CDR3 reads CASNRGGNSPLHF. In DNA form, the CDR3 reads TGTGCCAGCAATCGGGGGGGGAATTCACCCCTCCACTTT.

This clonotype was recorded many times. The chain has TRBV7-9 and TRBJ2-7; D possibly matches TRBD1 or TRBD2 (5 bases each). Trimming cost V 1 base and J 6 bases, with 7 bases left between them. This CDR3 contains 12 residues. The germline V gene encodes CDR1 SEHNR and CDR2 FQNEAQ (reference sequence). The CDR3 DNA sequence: TGTGCCAGCAGCTTAGGGGACCTCGAGCAGTACTTC. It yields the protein CASSLGDLEQYF.

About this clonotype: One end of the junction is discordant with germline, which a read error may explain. CDR3 loop: CASSPGHGTDTLYF. As DNA, the CDR3 is TGTGCCAGCAGCCCCGGTCATGGTACAGATACGCTGTATTTT. This chain connects TRBV7-3 to TRBJ2-3; D ambiguous. In germline, CDR1 is SGHTA, CDR2 FQGTGA. The length of the CDR3 is 14 residues.

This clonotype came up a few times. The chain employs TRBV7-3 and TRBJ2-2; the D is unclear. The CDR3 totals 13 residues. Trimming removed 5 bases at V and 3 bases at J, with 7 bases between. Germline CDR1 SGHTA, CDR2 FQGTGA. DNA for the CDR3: TGTGCCAGCAGCAGGGCCTACACCGGGGAGCTGTTTTTT. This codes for CASSRAYTGELFF.

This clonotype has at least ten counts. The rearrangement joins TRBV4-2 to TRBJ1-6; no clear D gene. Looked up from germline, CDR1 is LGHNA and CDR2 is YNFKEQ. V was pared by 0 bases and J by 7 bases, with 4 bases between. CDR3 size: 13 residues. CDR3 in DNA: TGTGCCAGCAGCCAAGAAAGGAATTCACCCCTCCACTTT. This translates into CASSQERNSPLHF.